Each of the 30 T cell receptor beta chains below was sequenced from the same sample in a study of blood T cell repertoires in COVID-19. Sequencing was performed with immunoSEQ multiplex PCR; in TCRdb, only in-frame clones are kept and a portion is missing. The sample lists 200,000 or so clones; 84% were seen once. Input material: peripheral blood. These receptors were collected from a woman aged 70-85 years with active or convalescent COVID-19.

This chain links TRBV6-4 with TRBJ1-6; 9 nucleotides align to TRBD1. Germline CDR1 and CDR2: MRHNA and SNTAGT. CDR3 length equals 12 residues. Trimming cost V 6 bases and J 14 bases; bases outside gene matches: 5. Written as DNA, the CDR3 is TGTGCCAGCAGGGACAGGGGAGGGACCCTCCACTTT. Its protein product is CASRDRGGTLHF.

This chain connects TRBV24-1 to TRBJ2-1; 8 nucleotides align to TRBD2. CDR1 and CDR2 from the germline V gene are KGHDR and SFDVKD. Unmatched junction bases numbered 6, after V lost 3 bases and J lost 6 bases. The CDR3 runs 15 residues. The CDR3 nucleotides are TGTGCCACCAGTGATCCTCGGACTAGCTCCAATGAGCAGTTCTTC. This sequence encodes CATSDPRTSSNEQFF.

CDR3 nucleotides: TGTGCCAGCAGTCCTGACTTCAGCTCCTACGAGCAGTACTTC. Encoded protein: CASSPDFSSYEQYF. This rearrangement joins TRBV7-2 to TRBJ2-7; D gene uncertain. This CDR3 is built from 14 residues. V was cut by 6 bases and J by 0 bases, with 12 bases left in between. CDR1 SGHTA and CDR2 FQGNSA come from the germline V gene.

The chain employs TRBV18 and TRBJ2-7, with 8 positions matching TRBD1. CDR1 is KGHSH and CDR2 is LQKENI in the germline V gene. V lost 3 bases and J lost 3; bases outside the gene matches: 10. The CDR3 spans 16 residues. The CDR3 region is CASSPRLGQASYEQYF. For the CDR3, the DNA is TGTGCCAGCTCACCGCGTTTGGGACAGGCAAGCTACGAGCAGTACTTC.

The genes are TRBV7-9 and TRBJ2-3; 9 bases fit TRBD1. CDR1 is SEHNR and CDR2 is FQNEAQ in the germline V gene (reference sequence). The CDR3 sequence is 15 residues long. V gave up 7 bases and J gave up 4 bases; unmatched junction bases: 9. The CDR3 here is CASIFGTGQPDTQYF. The CDR3 DNA sequence: TGTGCCAGCATCTTCGGGACAGGGCAGCCAGATACGCAGTATTTT.

This clone was detected once. The chain recombines TRBV5-1 with TRBJ2-5; 7 positions match TRBD1. The CDR3 runs 14 residues. CDR1 is SGHRS, CDR2 YFSETQ, per germline. Trimming at V came to 1 base and at J to 1 base, leaving 1 base not matched to a gene. CDR3 residues: CASSLRQGQETQYF. The CDR3 DNA reads as TGCGCCAGCAGCTTGCGACAGGGCCAAGAGACCCAGTACTTC. The full variable domain, in which reference TRBV5-1 and TRBJ2-5 provide the parts outside the CDR3, is KAGVTQTPRYLIKTRGQQVTLSCSPISGHRSVSWYQQTPGQGLQFLFEYFSETQRNKGNFPGRFSGRQFSNSRSEMNVSTLELGDSALYLCASSLRQGQETQYFGPGTRLLVL.

This chain uses TRBV6-6 with TRBJ2-7; TRBD2 aligns across 10 bases. The V segment lost 2 bases and the J segment 5 bases; nucleotides outside the gene matches: 6. Germline V CDR1 and CDR2: MNHNY, SVGAGI (reference sequence). CDR3 length: 15 amino acids. CDR3 protein: CASSYDSGRRNEQYF. The CDR3 DNA reads TGTGCCAGCAGTTACGATAGCGGGAGGAGGAACGAGCAGTACTTC.

The chain carries TRBV12-3 or TRBV12-4 and TRBJ2-1; TRBD1 matches 8 bases. The CDR3 covers 13 residues. The V and J ends lost 4 bases and 7 bases, in that order; junction bases with no gene match: 3. This CDR3 reads CASSWDRRNEQFF. CDR3 DNA: TGTGCCAGCAGTTGGGACAGGAGGAATGAGCAGTTCTTC.

This chain joins TRBV27 and TRBJ2-5; the match to TRBD2 covers 9 bases. Germline V gene lookup returns CDR1 MNHEY and CDR2 SMNVEV (reference sequence). V lost 5 bases, J lost 4 bases, and 5 bases stayed unmatched. CDR3 length: 14 amino acids. Here the CDR3 DNA reads TGTGCCAGCAGTCCCAGGACTAGCGCAGAGACCCAGTACTTC. This translates into CASSPRTSAETQYF.

The chain has TRBV7-2 and TRBJ1-2; perhaps TRBD1 as D (6 bases). Germline-derived CDR1 and CDR2 are SGHTA and FQGNSA. With 5 bases removed from V and 5 bases from J, the gap between germline ends came to 9 bases. The CDR3 runs 12 residues. CDR3 DNA: TGTGCCAGCAGCCCTACAGGGTATGGCTACACCTTC. Residues: CASSPTGYGYTF.

The chain uses TRBV19 and TRBJ2-2, with 9 bases lining up with TRBD1. Trimming at V came to 4 bases and at J to 4 bases, leaving 4 bases not matched to a gene. CDR1 and CDR2 (germline): LNHDA, SQIVND (reference sequence). CDR3 length: 15 amino acids. In DNA form, the CDR3 reads TGTGCCAGTAGTAGAGGGACAGGGAGCACCGGGGAGCTGTTTTTT. Protein product: CASSRGTGSTGELFF.

The genes are TRBV3-1 (or the pseudogene TRBV3-2) and TRBJ1-2, with D hard to call. V shed 1 base and J shed 6 bases, with 6 bases lying between them. This CDR3 is 12 amino acids long. Germline V gene lookup returns CDR1 LGHDT and CDR2 YNNKEL (reference sequence). CDR3 loop: CASSQVQNGYTF. CDR3 in DNA: TGTGCCAGCAGCCAAGTACAGAATGGCTACACCTTC.

This chain connects TRBV5-1 to TRBJ2-7; TRBD2 matches 14 bases. V lost 4 bases, J lost 4 bases, and 4 bases stayed unmatched. Germline V CDR1 and CDR2: SGHRS, YFSETQ. The CDR3 sequence is 15 residues long. This CDR3 reads CASSGGTSGSYEQYF. DNA of the CDR3: TGCGCCAGCAGCGGCGGGACTAGCGGGAGTTACGAGCAGTACTTC. The full variable domain, its missing parts supplied by reference TRBV5-1 and TRBJ2-7, is KAGVTQTPRYLIKTRGQQVTLSCSPISGHRSVSWYQQTPGQGLQFLFEYFSETQRNKGNFPGRFSGRQFSNSRSEMNVSTLELGDSALYLCASSGGTSGSYEQYFGPGTRLTVT.

V is TRBV28 and J is TRBJ1-5, with D possibly TRBD1 on 6 matching bases. The CDR3 has 16 amino acids. CDR1 and CDR2 from the germline V gene are MDHEN and SYDVKM. V lost 9 bases and J lost 4, with 22 bases in between. DNA of the CDR3: TGTGCCAGTTCCCCTGCGGGGGCCTCAGGGAATCAGCCCCAGCATTTT. Its translation is CASSPAGASGNQPQHF.

This clone occurred once. In nucleotides, the CDR3 is TGTGCCAGTAGTATAACAGGGACAGGGAGTTACGAGCAGTACTTC. This sequence encodes CASSITGTGSYEQYF. This sequence joins TRBV19 and TRBJ2-7; 9 positions match TRBD1. The CDR3 length is 15 residues. J gave up 4 bases and V 2 bases, and 6 bases lay outside the gene matches. Germline CDR1 LNHDA, CDR2 SQIVND (reference sequence).

The chain has TRBV3-1 (or the pseudogene TRBV3-2) and TRBJ2-3; a possible D gene is TRBD1 (6 bases). The CDR3 is 15 amino acids. Germline V lookup: CDR1 LGHDT, CDR2 YNNKEL (reference sequence). V was clipped by 1 base and J by 0 bases, with 8 bases between them. The CDR3 DNA reads TGTGCCAGCAGCCAAGGGACAGCTAGCACAGATACGCAGTATTTT. Translated: CASSQGTASTDTQYF.

This chain uses TRBV7-9 with TRBJ1-1; the D is unclear. Between the trimmed V and J ends, which lost 1 base and 5 bases, there was a span of 14 bases. There are 15 residues in the CDR3. From germline, CDR1 is SEHNR and CDR2 FQNEAQ (reference sequence). The CDR3 DNA reads as TGTGCCAGCAGCTTAGATGGAGCCCTAGGTACTGAAGCTTTCTTT. Translation: CASSLDGALGTEAFF.

The CDR3 DNA reads as TGTGCCAGCACCAACTTCGGACTCAACCGGGGAACAGATACGCAGTATTTT. Amino acids: CASTNFGLNRGTDTQYF. V gene TRBV5-4 combines with J gene TRBJ2-3; possibly TRBD2 for D (5 bases). The CDR3 contains 17 residues. The germline V gene has CDR1 SGHNT and CDR2 YYREEE (reference sequence). V lost 6 bases and J 3 bases, leaving 23 bases between the germline ends.

DNA of the CDR3: TGTGCCATCAGTGACCAGGGACTAGCGGAATCCTACGAGCAGTACTTC. Residues: CAISDQGLAESYEQYF. The chain recombines TRBV10-3 with TRBJ2-7, with 11 bases that match TRBD2. Germline-derived CDR1 and CDR2 are ENHRY and SYGVKD. CDR3 length: 16 amino acids. The trim removed 3 bases at V and 1 base at J, leaving 5 bases unmatched.

This chain links TRBV7-9 with TRBJ1-1; no reliable D call. Trimming stripped 5 bases from V and 4 bases from J, with 14 bases between. Germline V CDR1 and CDR2: SEHNR, FQNEAQ (reference sequence). This CDR3 contains 14 residues. The CDR3 sequence: CASSPVEGITEAFF. CDR3 coding DNA: TGTGCCAGCAGCCCCGTCGAGGGAATCACTGAAGCTTTCTTT. The full variable domain, with the rest looked up from reference TRBV7-9 and TRBJ1-1, is DTGVSQNPRHKITKRGQNVTFRCDPISEHNRLYWYRQTLGQGPEFLTYFQNEAQLEKSRLLSDRFSAERPKGSFSTLEIQRTEQGDSAMYLCASSPVEGITEAFFGQGTRLTVV.

The rearrangement joins TRBV6-5 to TRBJ2-1; TRBD2 matches 11 bases. Germline V lookup: CDR1 MNHEY, CDR2 SVGAGI. The J segment lost 7 bases and the V segment lost 0 bases, leaving 5 bases of the junction unmatched. The CDR3 consists of 16 residues. DNA for the CDR3: TGTGCCAGCAGTTACTCCGGACTAGCGGGTAGAAATGAGCAGTTCTTC. Its protein product is CASSYSGLAGRNEQFF.

The chain employs TRBV18 and TRBJ1-2; 12 bases are shared with TRBD1. The CDR3 sequence is 14 residues long. Germline values: CDR1 KGHSH, CDR2 LQKENI. Germline trimming cut 6 bases from V and 8 bases from J; bases unmatched to any gene: 7. CDR3 DNA sequence: TGTGCCAGCTCGACGGGACAGGGGGCTGGAGGCTACACCTTC. This codes for CASSTGQGAGGYTF.

The CDR3 sequence is CASSLEGLALEVQYF. The CDR3 bases are TGTGCCAGCAGCTTAGAAGGACTAGCGTTAGAAGTTCAGTACTTC. V and J are TRBV5-5 and TRBJ2-7, with 9 nucleotides matching TRBD2. This CDR3 has 15 amino acids. V dropped 2 bases and J dropped 10; count of bases not matched to a gene: 13. From germline, CDR1 is SGHKS and CDR2 YYEKEE (reference sequence).

This chain joins TRBV2 and TRBJ1-4; TRBD1 aligns across 9 bases. Germline V gene lookup returns CDR1 SNHLY and CDR2 FYNNEI. The CDR3 has 15 residues. With V trimmed by 2 bases and J by 14 bases, 12 bases remained unmatched. The CDR3 sequence: CASSELGQGPPKLFF. Here the CDR3 DNA reads TGTGCCAGCAGTGAACTAGGACAGGGGCCACCCAAGCTGTTTTTT.

The V and J genes are TRBV5-1 and TRBJ1-3; D might be TRBD1 (6 bases). CDR1 is SGHRS and CDR2 is YFSETQ in the germline V gene. V gave up 0 bases and J gave up 0 bases, with 16 bases separating them. CDR3 size: 18 residues. The CDR3: CASSLASVRGASGNTIYF. In DNA form, the CDR3 reads TGCGCCAGCAGCTTGGCATCGGTCAGGGGCGCCTCTGGAAACACCATATATTTT. The full variable domain, in which reference TRBV5-1 and TRBJ1-3 provide the parts outside the CDR3, is KAGVTQTPRYLIKTRGQQVTLSCSPISGHRSVSWYQQTPGQGLQFLFEYFSETQRNKGNFPGRFSGRQFSNSRSEMNVSTLELGDSALYLCASSLASVRGASGNTIYFGEGSWLTVV.

J is TRBJ1-4 and V is TRBV19; 9 nucleotides align to TRBD1. Germline lookup yields CDR1 LNHDA and CDR2 SQIVND (reference sequence). The CDR3 has 15 residues. V lost 3 bases and J lost 8; bases outside the gene matches: 7. CDR3 protein: CASSILGQGKEKLFF. The CDR3 DNA follows: TGTGCCAGTAGTATCCTCGGACAGGGGAAAGAAAAACTGTTTTTT.

This clone appeared once. The chain couples TRBV4-1 to TRBJ2-3; TRBD2 agrees at 7 bases. CDR1 MGHRA and CDR2 YSYEKL come from the germline V gene. CDR3 length: 12 residues. The V segment lost 0 bases and the J segment 9 bases; nucleotides outside the gene matches: 0. The CDR3: CASSQDGRTQYF. The DNA for the CDR3 is TGCGCCAGCAGCCAAGACGGGAGGACGCAGTATTTT.

J is TRBJ2-7 and V is TRBV18, with 10 bases that match TRBD1. Trimming at V came to 3 bases and at J to 2 bases, leaving 4 bases not matched to a gene. From germline, CDR1 is KGHSH and CDR2 LQKENI. The CDR3 is 15 residues long. The CDR3: CASSPPGQGAYEQYF. The CDR3 DNA sequence: TGTGCCAGCTCACCGCCCGGACAGGGGGCCTACGAGCAGTACTTC. Using reference TRBV18 and TRBJ2-7 for the parts outside the CDR3, the full variable domain is NAGVMQNPRHLVRRRGQEARLRCSPMKGHSHVYWYRQLPEEGLKFMVYLQKENIIDESGMPKERFSAEFPKEGPSILRIQQVVRGDSAAYFCASSPPGQGAYEQYFGPGTRLTVT.

The chain combines TRBV6-1 with TRBJ2-7, with D possibly being TRBD2 (7 bases). Deletions cut 2 bases from V and 5 bases from J, with 13 bases between. Per germline, CDR1 MNHNS and CDR2 SASEGT. There are 14 residues in the CDR3. The chain's CDR3 is CASSEIKGGDEQYF. The DNA of the CDR3 is TGTGCCAGCAGTGAAATTAAGGGGGGGGACGAGCAGTACTTC.

This clone was detected a few times. The V call is TRBV13, the J call TRBJ2-3, with TRBD2 matching 7 bases. The V and J ends lost 5 bases and 3 bases, in that order; junction bases with no gene match: 8. This CDR3 has 15 amino acids. Germline V gene lookup returns CDR1 PRHDT and CDR2 FYEKMQ (reference sequence). The CDR3 loop reads CASSLAGARTDTQYF. In DNA, the CDR3 is TGTGCCAGCAGCCTGGCGGGAGCTCGGACAGATACGCAGTATTTT. Together with reference TRBV13 and TRBJ2-3, the CDR3 gives the full variable domain: AAGVIQSPRHLIKEKRETATLKCYPIPRHDTVYWYQQGPGQDPQFLISFYEKMQSDKGSIPDRFSAQQFSDYHSELNMSSLELGDSALYFCASSLAGARTDTQYFGPGTRLTVL.